The rows below give T cell receptor beta chains drawn from one sample of a study of early stage breast cancer tumors. Clones were read by immunoSEQ multiplex PCR, and TCRdb kept only the in-frame ones, dropping some. This sample carries tens of thousands of clones, under 75% of them seen once, and the ten largest clones take around 33%. Sample: blood. The source of these receptors is a person aged 45-60 years with breast cancer. CDR3s include the opening cysteine and the closing phenylalanine or tryptophan. Each record gives: D gene, V gene, clone size, J gene, CDR3 protein, CDR3 DNA. The D gene is left open where the match is weak. Clone size is not always given. Where it is, it says once, few, many or a class for expanded clones.

>TRBD2|TRBV4-1|-|TRBJ2-5
CASSLGLAGGGETQYF
TGCGCCAGCAGCCTTGGACTAGCGGGAGGCGGGGAGACCCAGTACTTC
>-|TRBV2|-|TRBJ1-1
CASSERGGAGFSEAFF
TGTGCCAGCAGTGAACGTGGGGGGGCAGGGTTTTCCGAAGCTTTCTTT
>-|TRBV7-9|medium-sized|TRBJ1-1
CASSSRVNTEAFF
TGTGCCAGCAGTTCGAGGGTTAACACTGAAGCTTTCTTT
>-|TRBV30|-|TRBJ2-1
CAWSGPVDAHEQFF
TGTGCCTGGAGTGGACCGGTTGATGCCCATGAGCAGTTCTTC
>TRBD1|TRBV2|-|TRBJ2-5
CASRWGTGGEETQYF
TGTGCCAGCAGGTGGGGGACAGGGGGAGAGGAGACCCAGTACTTC
>TRBD2|TRBV2|-|TRBJ2-1
CASSVQGGTNEQFF
TGTGCCAGCAGTGTGCAGGGAGGGACGAATGAGCAGTTCTTC
>TRBD2|TRBV7-9|-|TRBJ2-5
CASSRGGRYQETQYF
TGTGCCAGCAGCCGGGGGGGCAGATACCAAGAGACCCAGTACTTC
>TRBD1|TRBV5-4|-|TRBJ2-3
CASSSGTGARDTQYF
TGTGCCAGCAGCTCCGGGACAGGGGCGAGGGATACGCAGTATTTT
>TRBD1|TRBV19|few|TRBJ1-4
CASSNPGTGNEKLFF
TGTGCCAGTAGTAACCCAGGGACAGGGAATGAAAAACTGTTTTTT
>-|TRBV14|-|TRBJ2-7
CASSQGLGVYEQYF
TGTGCCAGCAGCCAAGGCCTGGGGGTTTACGAGCAGTACTTC
>TRBD1|TRBV4-1|few|TRBJ1-1
CASSLRQGLNTEAFF
TGCGCCAGCAGCCTTCGACAGGGGTTGAACACTGAAGCTTTCTTT
>-|TRBV5-1|-|TRBJ1-1
CASSLGSGGNTEAFF
TGCGCCAGCAGCTTGGGATCCGGGGGGAACACTGAAGCTTTCTTT
>-|TRBV5-6|-|TRBJ2-7
CASSYRGRGSYEQYF
TGTGCCAGCAGCTATAGAGGAAGAGGCTCCTACGAGCAGTACTTC
>TRBD2|TRBV14|-|TRBJ2-3
CASSQALAGEVDTQYF
TGTGCCAGCAGCCAAGCGCTAGCGGGAGAGGTGGATACGCAGTATTTT
>-|TRBV25-1|-|TRBJ1-4
CASSEGGGTEKLFF
TGTGCCAGCAGTGAAGGAGGGGGGACAGAAAAACTGTTTTTT
>TRBD2|TRBV11-2|-|TRBJ2-7
CASTLQTGTSEF
TGTGCCAGCACTCTTCAAACCGGGACTAGCGAGTTC
>-|TRBV2|-|TRBJ1-2
CASREGSNYGYTF
TGTGCCAGCAGGGAGGGGTCTAACTATGGCTACACCTTC
>-|TRBV7-2|medium-sized|TRBJ1-2
CASSFPQGGGYTF
TGTGCCAGCAGCTTCCCCCAAGGGGGGGGCTACACCTTC
>TRBD2|TRBV4-1|-|TRBJ2-7
CASSQRLAGVEEQYF
TGCGCCAGCAGCCAACGACTAGCGGGAGTAGAAGAGCAGTACTTC
>-|TRBV6-1|-|TRBJ1-4
CASSVREGTEKLFF
TGTGCCAGCAGTGTCCGGGAAGGTACTGAAAAACTGTTTTTT
>-|TRBV25-1|once|TRBJ1-2
CASSERTNYGYTF
TGTGCCAGCAGTGAAAGAACGAACTATGGCTACACCTTC
>-|TRBV19|few|TRBJ1-1
CASSYPMGGNTEAFF
TGTGCCAGTAGTTACCCCATGGGAGGGAACACTGAAGCTTTCTTT
>-|TRBV4-2|-|TRBJ1-3
CASSQDITARNTIYF
TGTGCCAGCAGCCAAGATATAACAGCCCGAAACACCATATATTTT
>TRBD2|TRBV19|-|TRBJ2-1
CASSWGLATRNEQFF
TGTGCCAGTAGTTGGGGACTAGCAACCCGCAATGAGCAGTTCTTC
>-|TRBV19|-|TRBJ2-1
CASTEGYNEQFF
TGTGCCAGTACCGAGGGATACAATGAGCAGTTCTTC
>-|TRBV5-1|-|TRBJ2-7
CASSDTLGTYEQYF
TGCGCCAGCAGCGATACACTAGGTACCTACGAGCAGTACTTC
>-|TRBV6-1|-|TRBJ2-5
CASSEPSLARAETQYF
TGTGCCAGCAGTGAACCCTCCCTAGCAAGGGCAGAGACCCAGTACTTC
>-|TRBV19|few|TRBJ1-1
CASRGNTEAFF
TGTGCCAGTAGAGGGAACACTGAAGCTTTCTTT
>-|TRBV7-3|-|TRBJ2-7
CASSSAARGEQYF
TGTGCCAGCAGCTCCGCTGCCCGGGGCGAGCAGTACTTC
>-|TRBV11-2|-|TRBJ1-1
CASSWGGQNTEAFF
TGTGCCAGCAGCTGGGGGGGCCAGAACACTGAAGCTTTCTTT
>-|TRBV10-3|-|TRBJ2-5
CASRDHRSQETQYF
TGTGCCAGCAGGGACCACAGGTCCCAAGAGACCCAGTACTTC
>TRBD2|TRBV9|-|TRBJ2-3
CASSVVGAGKTDTQYF
TGTGCCAGCAGCGTAGTTGGAGCGGGAAAAACAGATACGCAGTATTTT
>-|TRBV7-3|-|TRBJ2-2
CASSLDTGELFF
TGTGCCAGCAGCCTAGACACCGGGGAGCTGTTTTTT
>-|TRBV4-1|-|TRBJ2-7
CASSHVRDGEQYF
TGCGCCAGCAGCCATGTCAGGGACGGCGAGCAGTACTTC
>-|TRBV2|-|TRBJ2-7
CASSAGGLGWYEQYF
TGTGCCAGCAGTGCAGGAGGGCTAGGGTGGTACGAGCAGTACTTC
>-|TRBV9|few|TRBJ1-1
CASSPAGDTEAFF
TGTGCCAGCAGCCCAGCGGGGGACACTGAAGCTTTCTTT
>TRBD2|TRBV4-1|-|TRBJ2-1
CASSQTSGRPDEQFF
TGCGCCAGCAGCCAAACTAGCGGGAGGCCCGATGAGCAGTTCTTC
>TRBD1|TRBV5-1|-|TRBJ2-3
CASSFRDRGTDTQYF
TGCGCCAGCAGCTTCCGGGACAGGGGCACAGATACGCAGTATTTT
>-|TRBV2|-|TRBJ2-5
CASRAKPDVWVETQYF
TGTGCCAGCAGGGCGAAACCGGACGTATGGGTCGAGACCCAGTACTTC
>TRBD1|TRBV5-6|-|TRBJ2-1
CASSWKGQTHEQFF
TGTGCCAGCAGCTGGAAGGGACAGACCCATGAGCAGTTCTTC
>-|TRBV7-2|-|TRBJ2-5
CASSPLGAGQETQYF
TGTGCCAGCAGCCCCCTGGGGGCAGGCCAAGAGACCCAGTACTTC
>TRBD1|TRBV2|-|TRBJ1-1
CATQGGGTENTEAFF
TGTGCCACTCAGGGGGGGGGTACGGAGAACACTGAAGCTTTCTTT
>-|TRBV7-3|-|TRBJ2-1
CASSLSRYNEQFF
TGTGCCAGCAGCTTATCGCGGTACAATGAGCAGTTCTTC
>-|TRBV9|-|TRBJ2-7
CASSERGGEQYF
TGTGCCAGCAGCGAGAGAGGGGGCGAGCAGTACTTC
>-|TRBV19|-|TRBJ1-2
CASSNPGPYGYTF
TGTGCCAGTAGTAATCCGGGACCCTATGGCTACACCTTC
>-|TRBV19|few|TRBJ2-2
CASSIVPGSGELFF
TGTGCCAGTAGTATAGTACCTGGATCCGGGGAGCTGTTTTTT
>-|TRBV7-2|few|TRBJ2-1
CASSLIPDEQFF
TGTGCCAGCAGCTTAATTCCAGATGAGCAGTTCTTC
>-|TRBV19|-|TRBJ1-1
CASSPNGVNTEAFF
TGTGCCAGTAGTCCGAACGGTGTGAACACTGAAGCTTTCTTT
>-|TRBV6-1|once|TRBJ2-7
CASTEGGALSYEQYF
TGTGCCAGCACCGAGGGCGGGGCCCTCTCCTACGAGCAGTACTTC
>TRBD1|TRBV12-5|-|TRBJ2-2
CASGGQGNTGELFF
TGTGCTAGTGGGGGACAGGGGAACACCGGGGAGCTGTTTTTT
>-|TRBV5-1|-|TRBJ2-1
CASSLGASSYNEQFF
TGCGCCAGCAGCTTGGGGGCTAGCTCCTACAATGAGCAGTTCTTC
>TRBD1|TRBV6-5|-|TRBJ1-2
CASSYGQGINYGYTF
TGTGCCAGCAGTTACGGACAGGGTATTAACTATGGCTACACCTTC
>TRBD1|TRBV5-1|-|TRBJ1-1
CASSLGYQGEEAFF
TGCGCCAGCAGCTTGGGGTATCAGGGGGAGGAAGCTTTCTTT
>-|TRBV6-5|-|TRBJ1-5
CASRGSTQPQHF
TGTGCCAGCAGGGGTAGCACTCAGCCCCAGCATTTT
>-|TRBV21-1|-|TRBJ2-1
CASSTWDAEQFF
TGTGCCAGCAGCACTTGGGACGCTGAGCAGTTCTTC